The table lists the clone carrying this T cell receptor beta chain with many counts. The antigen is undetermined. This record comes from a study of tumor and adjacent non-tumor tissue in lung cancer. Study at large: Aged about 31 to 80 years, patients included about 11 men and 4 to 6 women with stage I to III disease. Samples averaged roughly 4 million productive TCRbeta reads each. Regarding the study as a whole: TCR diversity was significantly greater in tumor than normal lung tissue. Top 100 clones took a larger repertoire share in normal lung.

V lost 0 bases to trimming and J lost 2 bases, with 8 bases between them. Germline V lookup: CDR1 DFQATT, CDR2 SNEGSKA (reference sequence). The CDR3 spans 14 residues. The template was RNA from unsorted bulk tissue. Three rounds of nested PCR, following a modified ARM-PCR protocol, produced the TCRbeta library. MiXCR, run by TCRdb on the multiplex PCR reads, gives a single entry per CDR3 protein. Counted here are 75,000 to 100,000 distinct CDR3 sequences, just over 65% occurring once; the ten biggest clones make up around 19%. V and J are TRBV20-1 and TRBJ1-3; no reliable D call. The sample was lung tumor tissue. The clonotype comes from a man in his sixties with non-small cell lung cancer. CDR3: CSARDPGAGNTIYF. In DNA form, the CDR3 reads TGCAGTGCTAGAGATCCTGGAGCTGGAAACACCATATATTTT.